The clone carrying this T cell receptor (beta chain) has only one observation. Its antigen is unidentified. The junction does not match germline at one end; this may be a read error. These data come from a study of T cells in Graves' hyperthyroidism and ophthalmopathy. Study observations and caveats: Also found in blood were most expanded thyroid clonotypes above 0.001.

CDR3 length: 9 residues. Germline V gene sequence: CDR1 MGHDK, CDR2 SYGVNS. TCR beta CDR3 regions were amplified from RNA. TCR CDR3 regions were first amplified by RT-PCR with HTBI primers. In TCRdb, the multiplex PCR reads were re-called with MiXCR into one record per CDR3 protein. Among 450,000 to 700,000 distinct CDR3 sequences listed, roughly 50% were seen once. V and J are TRBV25-1 and TRBJ1-2; D not resolved. The specimen was peripheral blood or thyroid tissue (not recorded which). The sequence was obtained from a woman aged 18-29 years with Graves' hyperthyroidism. CDR3 loop: CASTERYTF. The CDR3 DNA is TGTGCCAGCACTGAACGCTACACCTTC.